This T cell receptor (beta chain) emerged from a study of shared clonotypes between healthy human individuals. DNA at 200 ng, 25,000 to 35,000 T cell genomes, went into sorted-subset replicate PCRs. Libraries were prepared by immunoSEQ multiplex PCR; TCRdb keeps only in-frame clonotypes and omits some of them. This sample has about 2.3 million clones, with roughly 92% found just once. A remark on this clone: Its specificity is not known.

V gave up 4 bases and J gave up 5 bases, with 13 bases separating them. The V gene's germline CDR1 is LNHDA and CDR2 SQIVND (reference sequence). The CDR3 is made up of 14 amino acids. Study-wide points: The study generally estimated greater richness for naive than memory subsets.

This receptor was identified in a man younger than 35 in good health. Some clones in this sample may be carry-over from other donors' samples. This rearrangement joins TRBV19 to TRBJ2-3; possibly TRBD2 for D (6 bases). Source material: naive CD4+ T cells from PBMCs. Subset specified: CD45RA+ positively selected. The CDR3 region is CASSRTILLDTQYF. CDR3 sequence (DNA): TGTGCCAGTAGTAGGACTATTCTTTTAGATACGCAGTATTTT.